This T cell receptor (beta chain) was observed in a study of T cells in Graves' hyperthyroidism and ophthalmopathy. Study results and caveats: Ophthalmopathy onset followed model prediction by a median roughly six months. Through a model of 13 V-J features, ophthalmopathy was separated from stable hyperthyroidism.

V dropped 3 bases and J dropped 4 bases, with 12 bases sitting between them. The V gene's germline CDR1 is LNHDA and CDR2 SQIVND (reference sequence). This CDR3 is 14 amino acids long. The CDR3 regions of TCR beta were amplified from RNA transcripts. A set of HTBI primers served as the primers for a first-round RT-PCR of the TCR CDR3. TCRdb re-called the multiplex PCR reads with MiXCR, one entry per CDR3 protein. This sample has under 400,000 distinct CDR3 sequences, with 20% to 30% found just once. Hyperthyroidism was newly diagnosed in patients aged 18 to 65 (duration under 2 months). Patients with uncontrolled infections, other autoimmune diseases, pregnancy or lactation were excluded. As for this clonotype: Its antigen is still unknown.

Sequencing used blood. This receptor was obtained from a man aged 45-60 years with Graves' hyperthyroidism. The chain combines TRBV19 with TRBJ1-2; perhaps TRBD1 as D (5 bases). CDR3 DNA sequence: TGTGCCAGTAGTATTCGAGAAGGGGTCTATGGCTACACCTTC. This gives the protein CASSIREGVYGYTF.